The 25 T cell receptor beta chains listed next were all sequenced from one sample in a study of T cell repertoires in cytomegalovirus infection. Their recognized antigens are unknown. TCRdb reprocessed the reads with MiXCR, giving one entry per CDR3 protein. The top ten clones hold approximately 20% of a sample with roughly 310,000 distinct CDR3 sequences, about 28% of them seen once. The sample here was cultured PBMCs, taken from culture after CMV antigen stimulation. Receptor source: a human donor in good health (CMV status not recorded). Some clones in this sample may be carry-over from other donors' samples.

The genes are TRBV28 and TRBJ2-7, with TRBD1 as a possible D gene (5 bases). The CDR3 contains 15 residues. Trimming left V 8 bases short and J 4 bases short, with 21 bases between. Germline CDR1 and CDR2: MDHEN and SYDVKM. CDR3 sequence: CASRRIRQGIYEQYF. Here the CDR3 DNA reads TGTGCCAGCCGTAGAATACGGCAGGGAATTTACGAGCAGTACTTC.

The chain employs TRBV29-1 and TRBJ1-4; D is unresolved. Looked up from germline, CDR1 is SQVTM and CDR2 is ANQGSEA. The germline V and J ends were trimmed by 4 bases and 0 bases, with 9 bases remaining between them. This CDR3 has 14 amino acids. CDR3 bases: TGCAGCGTTGCCAGCCTCGCAACTAATGAAAAACTGTTTTTT. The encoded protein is CSVASLATNEKLFF.

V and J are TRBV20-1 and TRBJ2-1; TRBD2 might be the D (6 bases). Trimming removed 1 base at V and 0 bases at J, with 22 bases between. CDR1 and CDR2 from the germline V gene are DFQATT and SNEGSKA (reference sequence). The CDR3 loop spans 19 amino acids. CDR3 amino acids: CSARGPGELLRASYNEQFF. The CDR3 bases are TGCAGTGCTAGAGGTCCGGGAGAGCTTTTAAGGGCCTCCTACAATGAGCAGTTCTTC.

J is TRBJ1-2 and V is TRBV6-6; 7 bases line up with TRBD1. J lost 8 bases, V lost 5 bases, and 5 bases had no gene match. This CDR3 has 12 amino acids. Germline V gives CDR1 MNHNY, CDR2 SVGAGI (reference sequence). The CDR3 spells CASSTRDRGYTF. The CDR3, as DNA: TGTGCCAGCAGTACCAGGGACAGAGGCTACACCTTC.

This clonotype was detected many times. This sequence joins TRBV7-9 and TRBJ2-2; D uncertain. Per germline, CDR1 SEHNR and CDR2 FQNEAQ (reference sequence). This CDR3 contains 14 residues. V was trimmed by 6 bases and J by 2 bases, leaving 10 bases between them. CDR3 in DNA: TGTGCCAGCAGATTGACAAGCAACACCGGGGAGCTGTTTTTT. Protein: CASRLTSNTGELFF.

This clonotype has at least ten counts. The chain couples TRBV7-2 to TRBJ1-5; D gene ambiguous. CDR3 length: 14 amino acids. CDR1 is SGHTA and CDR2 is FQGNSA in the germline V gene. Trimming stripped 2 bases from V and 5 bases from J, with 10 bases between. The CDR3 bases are TGTGCCAGCAGCTTAATGGTAGCCGATCAGCCCCAGCATTTT. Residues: CASSLMVADQPQHF.

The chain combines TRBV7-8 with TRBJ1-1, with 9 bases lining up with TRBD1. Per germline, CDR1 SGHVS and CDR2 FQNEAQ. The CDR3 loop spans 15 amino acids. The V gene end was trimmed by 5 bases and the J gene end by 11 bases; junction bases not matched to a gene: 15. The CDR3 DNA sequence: TGTGCCAGCAGCATCGGACAGGGGTTGGCGACTATGGCTTTCTTT. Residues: CASSIGQGLATMAFF. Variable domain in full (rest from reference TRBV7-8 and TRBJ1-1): GAGVSQSPRYKVAKRGQDVALRCDPISGHVSLFWYQQALGQGPEFLTYFQNEAQLDKSGLPSDRFFAERPEGSVSTLKIQRTQQEDSAVYLCASSIGQGLATMAFFGQGTRLTVV.

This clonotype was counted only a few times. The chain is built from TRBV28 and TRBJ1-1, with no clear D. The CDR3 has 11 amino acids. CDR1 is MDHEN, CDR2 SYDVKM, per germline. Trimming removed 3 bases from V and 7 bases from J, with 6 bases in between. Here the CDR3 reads CASSLQFEAFF. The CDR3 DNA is TGTGCCAGCAGTTTGCAGTTTGAAGCTTTCTTT.

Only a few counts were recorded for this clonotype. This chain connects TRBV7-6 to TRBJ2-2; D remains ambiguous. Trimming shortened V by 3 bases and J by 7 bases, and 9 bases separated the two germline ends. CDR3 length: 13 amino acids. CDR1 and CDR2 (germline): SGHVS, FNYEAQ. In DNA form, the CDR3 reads TGTGCCAGCAGCTTGGAGCCAAGCGGGGAGCTGTTTTTT. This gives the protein CASSLEPSGELFF.

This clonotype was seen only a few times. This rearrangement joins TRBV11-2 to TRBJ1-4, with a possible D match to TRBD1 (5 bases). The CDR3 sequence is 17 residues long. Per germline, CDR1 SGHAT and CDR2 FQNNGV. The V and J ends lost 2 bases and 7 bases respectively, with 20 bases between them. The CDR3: CASSLLNGALMGEKLFF. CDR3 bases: TGTGCCAGCAGCTTATTAAATGGGGCATTAATGGGTGAAAAACTGTTTTTT. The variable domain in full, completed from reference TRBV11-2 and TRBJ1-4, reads EAGVAQSPRYKIIEKRQSVAFWCNPISGHATLYWYQQILGQGPKLLIQFQNNGVVDDSQLPKDRFSAERLKGVDSTLKIQPAKLEDSAVYLCASSLLNGALMGEKLFFGSGTQLSVL.

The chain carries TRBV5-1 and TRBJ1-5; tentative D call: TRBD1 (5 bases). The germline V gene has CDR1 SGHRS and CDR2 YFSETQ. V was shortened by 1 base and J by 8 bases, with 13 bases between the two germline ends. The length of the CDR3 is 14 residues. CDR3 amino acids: CASSLRPGREPQHF. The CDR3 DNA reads TGCGCCAGCAGCTTGAGGCCGGGGCGAGAGCCCCAGCATTTT.

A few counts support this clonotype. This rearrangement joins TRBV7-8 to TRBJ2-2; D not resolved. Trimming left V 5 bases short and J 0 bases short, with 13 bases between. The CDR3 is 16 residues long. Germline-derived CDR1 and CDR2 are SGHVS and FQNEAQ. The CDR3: CASSLYPRPNTGELFF. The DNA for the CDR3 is TGTGCCAGCAGCCTCTATCCTCGGCCGAACACCGGGGAGCTGTTTTTT.

CDR3 nucleotide sequence: TGTGCCAGCAGACAGGGACACAGCTCCTACGAGCAGTACTTC. Translated, it gives CASRQGHSSYEQYF. This chain links TRBV5-4 with TRBJ2-7; tentatively, D is TRBD1 (6 bases). The CDR3 covers 14 residues. The germline CDR1 and CDR2 sequences are SGHNT and YYREEE (reference sequence). Deletions cut 5 bases from V and 0 bases from J, with 12 bases between.

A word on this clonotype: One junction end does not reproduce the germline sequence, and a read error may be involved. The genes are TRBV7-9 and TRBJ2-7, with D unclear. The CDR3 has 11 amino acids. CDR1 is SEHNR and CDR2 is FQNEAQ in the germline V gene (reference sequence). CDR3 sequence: CASSFGTAYHF. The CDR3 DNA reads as TGTGCCAGCAGCTTCGGCACAGCATATCACTTC.

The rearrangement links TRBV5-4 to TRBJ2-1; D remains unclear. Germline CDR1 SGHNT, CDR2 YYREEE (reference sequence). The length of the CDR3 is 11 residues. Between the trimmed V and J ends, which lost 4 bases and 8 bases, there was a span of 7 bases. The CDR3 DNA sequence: TGTGCCAGCAGCCTCAGGTATGAGCAGTTCTTC. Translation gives CASSLRYEQFF.

In DNA, the CDR3 is TGCGCCAGCAGCTTGTACCGGAGCGAGCAGTACTTC. This encodes CASSLYRSEQYF. J is TRBJ2-7 and V is TRBV5-1; D not resolved. CDR3 length equals 12 residues. Germline CDR1 is SGHRS and CDR2 is YFSETQ. V lost 1 base and J lost 6, with 8 bases in between. Combining the CDR3 with reference TRBV5-1 and TRBJ2-7 gives the whole variable domain KAGVTQTPRYLIKTRGQQVTLSCSPISGHRSVSWYQQTPGQGLQFLFEYFSETQRNKGNFPGRFSGRQFSNSRSEMNVSTLELGDSALYLCASSLYRSEQYFGPGTRLTVT.

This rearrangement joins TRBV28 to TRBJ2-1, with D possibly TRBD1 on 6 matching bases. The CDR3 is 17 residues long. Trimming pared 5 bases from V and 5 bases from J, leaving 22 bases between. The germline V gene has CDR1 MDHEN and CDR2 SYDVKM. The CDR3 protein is CASSHIGTILRNNEQFF. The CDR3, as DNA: TGTGCCAGCAGTCACATCGGGACAATTCTCCGAAACAATGAGCAGTTCTTC. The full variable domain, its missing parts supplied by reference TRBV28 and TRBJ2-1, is DVKVTQSSRYLVKRTGEKVFLECVQDMDHENMFWYRQDPGLGLRLIYFSYDVKMKEKGDIPEGYSVSREKKERFSLILESASTNQTSMYLCASSHIGTILRNNEQFFGPGTRLTVL.

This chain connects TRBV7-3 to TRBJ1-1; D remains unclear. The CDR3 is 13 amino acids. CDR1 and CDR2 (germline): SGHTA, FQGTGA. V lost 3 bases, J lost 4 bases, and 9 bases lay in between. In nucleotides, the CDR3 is TGTGCCAGCAGCTTTCAAGCGTCCACTGAAGCTTTCTTT. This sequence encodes CASSFQASTEAFF.

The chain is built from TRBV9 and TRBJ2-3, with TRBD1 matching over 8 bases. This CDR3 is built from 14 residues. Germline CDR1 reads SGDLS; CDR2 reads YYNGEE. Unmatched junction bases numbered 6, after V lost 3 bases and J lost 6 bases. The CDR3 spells CASSAGQGPDTQYF. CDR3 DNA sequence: TGTGCCAGCAGCGCAGGACAGGGCCCGGATACGCAGTATTTT.

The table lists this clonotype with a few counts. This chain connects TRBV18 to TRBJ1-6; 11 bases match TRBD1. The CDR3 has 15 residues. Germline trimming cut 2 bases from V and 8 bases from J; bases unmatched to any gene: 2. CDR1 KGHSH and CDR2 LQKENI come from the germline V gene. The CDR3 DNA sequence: TGTGCCAGCTCACCAGGACAGGGGGCTTATTCACCCCTCCACTTT. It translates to CASSPGQGAYSPLHF.

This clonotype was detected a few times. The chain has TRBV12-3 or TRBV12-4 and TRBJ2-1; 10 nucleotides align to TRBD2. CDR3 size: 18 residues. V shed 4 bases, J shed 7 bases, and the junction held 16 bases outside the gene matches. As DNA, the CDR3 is TGTGCCAGCAGTTGGGGGTTCGCAGGGACTAGCGTACCAAATGAGCAGTTCTTC. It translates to CASSWGFAGTSVPNEQFF.

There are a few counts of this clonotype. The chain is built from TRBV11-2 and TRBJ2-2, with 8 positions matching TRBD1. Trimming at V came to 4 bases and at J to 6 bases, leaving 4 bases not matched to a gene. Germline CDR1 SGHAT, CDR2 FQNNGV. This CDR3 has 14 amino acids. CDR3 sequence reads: CASSSQGAAGELFF. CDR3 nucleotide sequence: TGTGCCAGCAGCTCGCAGGGGGCTGCCGGGGAGCTGTTTTTT.

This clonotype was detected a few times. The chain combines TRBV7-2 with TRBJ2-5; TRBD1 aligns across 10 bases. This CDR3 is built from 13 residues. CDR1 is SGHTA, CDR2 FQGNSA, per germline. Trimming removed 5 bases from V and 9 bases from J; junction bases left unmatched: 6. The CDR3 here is CASSRGTGDPQYF. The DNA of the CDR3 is TGTGCCAGCAGCCGGGGGACAGGGGATCCCCAGTACTTC. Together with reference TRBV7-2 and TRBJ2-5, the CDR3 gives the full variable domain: GAGVSQSPSNKVTEKGKDVELRCDPISGHTALYWYRQSLGQGLEFLIYFQGNSAPDKSGLPSDRFSAERTGGSVSTLTIQRTQQEDSAVYLCASSRGTGDPQYFGPGTRLLVL.

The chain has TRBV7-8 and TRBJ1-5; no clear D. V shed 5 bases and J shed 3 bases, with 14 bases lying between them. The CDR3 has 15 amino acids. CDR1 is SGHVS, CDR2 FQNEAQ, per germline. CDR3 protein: CASSQVRLLNQPQHF. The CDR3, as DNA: TGTGCCAGCAGCCAAGTCAGGCTGCTCAATCAGCCCCAGCATTTT.

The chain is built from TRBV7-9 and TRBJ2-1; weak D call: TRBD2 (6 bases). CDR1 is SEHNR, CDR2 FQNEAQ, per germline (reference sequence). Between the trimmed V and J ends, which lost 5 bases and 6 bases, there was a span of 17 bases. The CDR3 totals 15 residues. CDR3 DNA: TGTGCCAGCAGCCCCTTCGGGACTGCATCCAATGAGCAGTTCTTC. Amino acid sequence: CASSPFGTASNEQFF.